Sequencing of this T cell receptor (beta chain) was carried out in a study of CD8 T cells in Susac syndrome. The CDR3 is made up of 14 amino acids. V dropped 3 bases and J dropped 0; count of bases not matched to a gene: 1. Per the germline V gene, CDR1 is GTSNPN and CDR2 is SVGIG (reference sequence). RNA, at roughly 0.45 to 1 ug, was reverse transcribed with random hexamers. Across 54 Vbeta and 13 Jbeta, immunoSEQ multiplex PCR amplified TCR beta CDR3. TCRdb recomputed calls from the immunoSEQ multiplex PCR reads with MiXCR, one row per CDR3 protein. This sample has about 180,000 distinct CDR3 sequences; roughly 95% occur once, and the top ten carry 0.15% to 0.2%. From blood CD8+ and CD4+ T cells, TCR beta sequences were generated. Included as multiple sclerosis controls were treatment-naive patients who had stable or active relapsing-remitting disease. TEMRA cells were enriched by FACS, and CD4+ and CD8+ T cells were negatively isolated.

This clonotype originated in a human donor with multiple sclerosis. This rearrangement joins TRBV30 to TRBJ2-1; TRBD2 matches 8 bases. Sequencing was carried out using CD8+ T cells from PBMCs. The CDR3 reads CAWRREASYNEQFF. The CDR3 nucleotides are TGTGCCTGGAGGCGGGAGGCCTCCTACAATGAGCAGTTCTTC.